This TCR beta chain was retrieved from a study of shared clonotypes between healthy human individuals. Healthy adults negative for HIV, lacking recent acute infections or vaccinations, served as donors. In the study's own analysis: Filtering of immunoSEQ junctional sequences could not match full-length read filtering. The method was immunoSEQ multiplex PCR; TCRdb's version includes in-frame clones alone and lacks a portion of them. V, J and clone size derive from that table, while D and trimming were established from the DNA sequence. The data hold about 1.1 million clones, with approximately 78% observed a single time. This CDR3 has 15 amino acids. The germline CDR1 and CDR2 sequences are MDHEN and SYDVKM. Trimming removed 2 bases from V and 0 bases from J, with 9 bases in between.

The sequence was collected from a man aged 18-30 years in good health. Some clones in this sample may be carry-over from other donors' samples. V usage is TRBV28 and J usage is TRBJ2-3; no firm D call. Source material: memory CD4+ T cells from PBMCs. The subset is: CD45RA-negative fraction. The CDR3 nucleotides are TGTGCCAGCAGTTTAGCGGTCACTAGCACAGATACGCAGTATTTT. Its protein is CASSLAVTSTDTQYF. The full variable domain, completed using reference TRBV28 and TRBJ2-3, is DVKVTQSSRYLVKRTGEKVFLECVQDMDHENMFWYRQDPGLGLRLIYFSYDVKMKEKGDIPEGYSVSREKKERFSLILESASTNQTSMYLCASSLAVTSTDTQYFGPGTRLTVL.